Below, 25 T cell receptor beta chains from the same sample are listed, as sequenced in a study of T cells in women clearing cervical HPV infection. Profiling relied on immunoSEQ multiplex PCR, and the TCRdb table lists in-frame clones only, not all of them. The listing records under 20,000 clones. The sample was blood buffy coat. The receptors originated from a woman between 18 and 70 years old with a cervical HPV16 infection that either progressed to CIN3+ or cleared (not recorded which).

About this clone: The sequenced fragment ends 3 residues before the CDR3 boundary, so the rest is inferred from the germline J gene. The V call is TRBV5-1, the J call TRBJ2-1; TRBD1 is a possible D gene (6 bases). Germline V gene data show CDR1 as SGHRS and CDR2 as YFSETQ. Trimming took off 0 bases at V and 7 bases at J, with 8 bases between the two ends. The CDR3 runs to 13 residues. The sequenced CDR3 bases are TGCGCCAGCAGCTTGGACAGGGATAATGAG. Amino acid sequence: CASSLDRDNE. The full-length CDR3 reads as CASSLDRDNEQFF. The full variable domain, completed using reference TRBV5-1 and TRBJ2-1, is KAGVTQTPRYLIKTRGQQVTLSCSPISGHRSVSWYQQTPGQGLQFLFEYFSETQRNKGNFPGRFSGRQFSNSRSEMNVSTLELGDSALYLCASSLDRDNEQFFGPGTRLTVL.

Judged by frequency, this clone is medium-sized. Sequencing ends 3 residues short of the CDR3 end; the germline J gene provides the rest. V gene TRBV18 combines with J gene TRBJ2-5, with a tentative D call TRBD1 (5 bases). The CDR3 consists of 14 residues. Germline loops: CDR1 KGHSH, CDR2 LQKENI. V was cut by 2 bases and J by 4 bases, with 11 bases left in between. The DNA read from the CDR3 is TGTGCCAGCTCACCATCCGGGCAGGGAGAGACC. Its translation is CASSPSGQGET. The full CDR3 protein reads CASSPSGQGETQYF.

Comment on this clone: The CDR3 end falls 3 residues outside the read, so it is completed with the germline J gene. This chain uses TRBV7-9 with TRBJ1-3; D gene uncertain. This CDR3 region has 15 residues. Germline V gene data show CDR1 as SEHNR and CDR2 as FQNEAQ (reference sequence). Trimming pared 4 bases from V and 0 bases from J, leaving 10 bases between. CDR3 sequence: CASSSRGFSGNTIYF. CDR3 bases read: TGTGCCAGCAGCTCCCGAGGGTTCTCTGGAAACACC. Variable domain in full (rest from reference TRBV7-9 and TRBJ1-3): DTGVSQNPRHKITKRGQNVTFRCDPISEHNRLYWYRQTLGQGPEFLTYFQNEAQLEKSRLLSDRFSAERPKGSFSTLEIQRTEQGDSAMYLCASSSRGFSGNTIYFGEGSWLTVV.

About this clone itself: The CDR3 is cut off 3 residues early in the read; its end comes from the germline J gene. The rearrangement links TRBV7-3 to TRBJ1-1, with TRBD1 matching 8 bases. Germline V gene lookup returns CDR1 SGHTA and CDR2 FQGTGA. After removal of 4 bases from V and 4 bases from J, the junction contained 5 bases not matched to a gene. The CDR3 sequence is 14 residues long. CDR3 DNA (partial): TGTGCCAGCAGCTCCGACAGGGGAGGCACTGAA. This codes for CASSSDRGGTE. The CDR3 in full is CASSSDRGGTEAFF.

About this clone itself: The DNA ends 3 residues before the CDR3 does, and the rest of the CDR3 is filled in from the germline J gene. The rearrangement uses TRBV20-1 and TRBJ2-1, with 9 bases aligning to TRBD2. The CDR3 consists of 14 residues. Germline lookup yields CDR1 DFQATT and CDR2 SNEGSKA (reference sequence). V was pared by 1 base and J by 4 bases, with 2 bases of the junction left unmatched. The CDR3 loop is CSARGSGGYNEQFF. The sequenced CDR3 bases are TGCAGTGCTAGAGGTAGCGGGGGTTACAATGAG.

Notes on this clone: The read terminates 3 residues ahead of where the CDR3 ends, so the germline J gene completes it. The V and J genes are TRBV12-3 or TRBV12-4 and TRBJ2-5, with TRBD1 as a possible D gene (5 bases). The CDR3 sequence is 15 residues long. V was cut by 4 bases and J by 4 bases, with 16 bases left in between. The covered CDR3 bases are TGTGCCAGCAGTTCCACAGGCCCCCCCGGAGAGACC. Its translation is CASSSTGPPGET. The whole CDR3 protein reads CASSSTGPPGETQYF.

CDR3 protein: CASSSQYNEKLFF. The CDR3 bases that were read are TGTGCCAGCAGCTCCCAGTATAACGAAAAA. V gene TRBV7-6 combines with J gene TRBJ1-4; D remains unclear. The DNA ends 3 residues before the CDR3 does, and the rest of the CDR3 is filled in from the germline J gene. V was cut by 4 bases and J by 8 bases, with 11 bases left in between. CDR1 SGHVS and CDR2 FNYEAQ come from the germline V gene. The CDR3 has 13 residues.

Incomplete CDR3 DNA: TGCGCCAGCAGCCAAGCACTAGCGGGGGGTGCGTCTTACGAG. This gives the protein CASSQALAGGASYE. The complete CDR3 reads CASSQALAGGASYEQYF. The rearrangement uses TRBV4-1 and TRBJ2-7, with 12 bases matching TRBD2. The missing CDR3 end, 3 residues past where the read stops, is filled in from the germline J gene. V shed 1 base and J 4 bases; nucleotides not matched to a gene: 8. Germline CDR1 MGHRA, CDR2 YSYEKL. CDR3 length: 17 residues.

Regarding this clone: The read terminates 3 residues before the CDR3 end, so the remaining end is supplied by the germline J gene. This sequence joins TRBV12-3 or TRBV12-4 and TRBJ2-1; a weak D match, TRBD1 (6 bases). Trimming took 6 bases from V and 0 from J, leaving 15 bases between them. The CDR3 is 16 residues long. CDR3 in amino acids: CASSSNRDNSYNEQFF. CDR3 DNA (partial): TGTGCCAGCAGCTCAAACCGGGACAACTCCTACAATGAG.

According to its frequency, this clone is medium-sized. The read falls 3 residues short of the CDR3 end, and the missing part is taken from the germline J gene. The rearrangement joins TRBV20-1 to TRBJ2-3; a possible D gene is TRBD1 (5 bases). Germline CDR1 and CDR2: DFQATT and SNEGSKA (reference sequence). V was shortened by 4 bases and J by 2 bases, with 7 bases between the two germline ends. CDR3 size: 12 residues. The CDR3 bases that were read are TGCAGTGCTACCAGGGTCACAGATACG. Translated: CSATRVTDT. The entire CDR3 sequence reads CSATRVTDTQYF.

A word on this clone: From the germline J gene comes the end of the CDR3, since the read stops 3 residues before it. The rearrangement links TRBV13 to TRBJ1-2; no clear D gene. The CDR3 sequence is 11 residues long. Between the trimmed V and J ends, which lost 6 bases and 4 bases, there was a span of 6 bases. CDR1 PRHDT and CDR2 FYEKMQ come from the germline V gene (reference sequence). The CDR3 region is CASRGFYGYTF. The CDR3 bases that were read are TGTGCCAGCAGGGGCTTCTATGGC.

As regards this clone: With the read ending 3 residues before the CDR3 end, the germline J gene is used to fill in that end. The chain couples TRBV6-1 to TRBJ2-7, with D possibly matching TRBD1 (6 bases). The V gene's germline CDR1 is MNHNS and CDR2 SASEGT. Deletions cut 3 bases from V and 3 bases from J, with 9 bases between. CDR3 size: 13 residues. The CDR3 reads CASSEVRGYEQYF. Incomplete CDR3 DNA: TGTGCCAGCAGTGAGGTCAGGGGCTACGAG.

As for this clone: The CDR3 end lies 3 residues beyond the end of the read and is filled in from the germline J gene. The chain has TRBV6-2 or TRBV6-3 and TRBJ2-7, with D possibly being TRBD1 (5 bases). The V end lost 8 bases, the J end lost 4 bases, and 6 bases lay between the germline ends. Germline-derived CDR1 and CDR2 are MNHEY and SVGEGT. CDR3 size: 10 residues. CDR3: CASQGYEQYF. The CDR3 bases that were read are TGTGCCAGCCAGGGTTACGAG.

About this clone itself: The CDR3 end is not reached by the read, which stops 3 residues before it; the germline J gene fills it in. The chain employs TRBV20-1 and TRBJ2-2; D remains unclear. Deletions cut 3 bases from V and 1 base from J, with 3 bases between. The CDR3 length is 12 residues. Looked up from germline, CDR1 is DFQATT and CDR2 is SNEGSKA (reference sequence). Partial CDR3 DNA: TGCAGTGCTAGCCAGAACACCGGGGAG. It specifies CSASQNTGE. The complete CDR3 sequence is CSASQNTGELFF.

Note on this clone: The read comes to an end 3 residues before the CDR3 does, leaving the germline J gene to fill in the end. The gene calls are TRBV19 and TRBJ2-5; the D gene is possibly TRBD1 (7 bases). Germline CDR1 LNHDA, CDR2 SQIVND (reference sequence). The CDR3 sequence is 15 residues long. Trimming removed 11 bases at V and 1 base at J, with 20 bases between. The chain's CDR3 is CAPRHGGTAQETQYF. CDR3 DNA (partial): TGTGCCCCCCGCCATGGCGGGACAGCCCAAGAGACC.

Comment on this clone: The read finishes 3 residues shy of the CDR3 end, and the germline J gene is used to complete it. The chain employs TRBV20-1 and TRBJ1-4, with TRBD1 as a possible D gene (5 bases). The CDR3 runs to 14 residues. The germline V and J ends were trimmed by 1 base and 7 bases, with 13 bases remaining between them. Germline lookup yields CDR1 DFQATT and CDR2 SNEGSKA (reference sequence). The DNA read from the CDR3 is TGCAGTGCTAGAGTTAGCGGGGGTGGTGAAAAA. Translated, it gives CSARVSGGGEK. The full CDR3 is CSARVSGGGEKLFF.

A note on this clone: The read ends 3 residues early relative to the CDR3; the germline J gene fills the gap. This sequence joins TRBV15 and TRBJ1-4, with 9 bases matching TRBD1. The J segment lost 8 bases and the V segment lost 0 bases, leaving 7 bases of the junction unmatched. There are 16 residues in the CDR3. Germline V gene sequence: CDR1 LNHNV, CDR2 YYDKDF (reference sequence). The CDR3 bases that were read are TGTGCCACCAGCAGAGATACAGACAGGGGGTTGGAAAAA. Its translation: CATSRDTDRGLEK. The whole CDR3 protein is CATSRDTDRGLEKLFF.

Comment on this clone: Read coverage stops 3 residues before the CDR3 terminus; the germline J gene supplies the remainder. The chain uses TRBV11-2 and TRBJ2-7; D uncertain. The length of the CDR3 is 13 residues. Germline CDR1 is SGHAT and CDR2 is FQNNGV. V lost 8 bases and J lost 6, with 17 bases in between. CDR3 sequence: CASVDQVLSEQYF. The covered CDR3 bases are TGTGCCAGCGTGGATCAGGTATTGTCCGAG.

About this clone: The CDR3 goes on 3 residues after the read ends, and that part is filled in from the germline J gene. J is TRBJ2-5 and V is TRBV7-2; tentative D call: TRBD2 (6 bases). V lost 5 bases to trimming and J lost 5 bases, with 15 bases between them. Germline CDR1 SGHTA, CDR2 FQGNSA. The CDR3 is 14 amino acids. The chain's CDR3 is CASSPSRGLETQYF. The CDR3 bases that were read are TGTGCCAGCAGCCCAAGTCGGGGGTTGGAGACC. Supplemented by reference TRBV7-2 and TRBJ2-5, the full variable domain reads GAGVSQSPSNKVTEKGKDVELRCDPISGHTALYWYRQSLGQGLEFLIYFQGNSAPDKSGLPSDRFSAERTGGSVSTLTIQRTQQEDSAVYLCASSPSRGLETQYFGPGTRLLVL.

A note on this clone: Sequencing ends 3 residues short of the CDR3 end; the germline J gene provides the rest. The chain is built from TRBV6-2 or TRBV6-3 and TRBJ2-5; unclear D gene. In germline, CDR1 is MNHEY, CDR2 SVGEGT. The V and J ends lost 8 bases and 7 bases respectively, with 17 bases between them. This CDR3 comprises 13 residues. CDR3 loop: CASEDRPPGTQYF. The sequenced part of the CDR3 DNA is TGTGCCAGCGAAGACCGGCCACCGGGGACC.

On this clone: The missing CDR3 end, 3 residues past where the read stops, is filled in from the germline J gene. V gene TRBV27 combines with J gene TRBJ2-5; 10 bases align to TRBD2. The J segment lost 2 bases and the V segment lost 6 bases, leaving 6 bases of the junction unmatched. This CDR3 region has 15 residues. CDR1 and CDR2 (germline): MNHEY, SMNVEV (reference sequence). The covered CDR3 bases are TGTGCCAGCAGCCGGACTAGCGGACGACAAGAGACC. It encodes CASSRTSGRQET. The whole CDR3 protein is CASSRTSGRQETQYF.

A word on this clone: The read terminates 3 residues ahead of where the CDR3 ends, so the germline J gene completes it. The chain employs TRBV10-3 and TRBJ2-2; the match to TRBD1 covers 7 bases. Germline loops: CDR1 ENHRY, CDR2 SYGVKD. The CDR3 runs 14 residues. Trimming took 6 bases from V and 4 from J; bases not matched to a gene: 5. CDR3 DNA (partial): TGTGCCATCAGAATTACAGGGGCCACCGGGGAG. Protein: CAIRITGATGE. The entire CDR3 protein is CAIRITGATGELFF.

As concerns this clone: The DNA ends 3 residues before the CDR3 does, and the rest of the CDR3 is filled in from the germline J gene. The chain recombines TRBV27 with TRBJ2-1, with TRBD2 matching 8 bases. This CDR3 has 14 amino acids. Trimming removed 9 bases from V and 5 bases from J; junction bases left unmatched: 9. Per the germline V gene, CDR1 is MNHEY and CDR2 is SMNVEV (reference sequence). CDR3 DNA, as far as it was read: TGTGCCAGGGGACTAGTAGGGGGGAACAATGAG. This codes for CARGLVGGNNE. The whole CDR3 sequence is CARGLVGGNNEQFF.

As regards this clone: The observed sequence ends 3 residues before the CDR3 terminus, with the missing tail filled in from the germline J gene. The rearrangement joins TRBV5-4 to TRBJ1-1; 7 nucleotides line up with TRBD1. This CDR3 has 13 amino acids. V dropped 3 bases and J dropped 1; count of bases not matched to a gene: 0. Germline values: CDR1 SGHNT, CDR2 YYREEE (reference sequence). The sequenced part of the CDR3 DNA is TGTGCCAGCAGCTACAGGGGGAACACTGAA. Amino acid sequence: CASSYRGNTE. The entire CDR3 sequence reads CASSYRGNTEAFF.

This clone ranks as medium-sized in terms of frequency. From the germline J gene comes the end of the CDR3, since the read stops 3 residues before it. This sequence joins TRBV18 and TRBJ1-4; D possibly corresponds to TRBD1 (5 bases). The germline gives CDR1 KGHSH, CDR2 LQKENI. With 2 bases removed from V and 6 bases from J, the gap between germline ends came to 7 bases. The CDR3 sequence is 13 residues long. The CDR3: CASSPGADEKLFF. Partial CDR3 DNA: TGTGCCAGCTCACCAGGGGCTGATGAAAAA.